Below, 24 T cell receptor beta chains from the same sample are listed, as sequenced in a study of blood T cells in healthy people across ages. Sample-barcoded 5' priming and a J-beta primer mix drove a second PCR of about 6 to 12 cycles. TCRdb reprocessed the 5' RACE reads with MiXCR, giving one entry per CDR3 protein. In the table there are roughly 900,000 distinct CDR3 sequences, more than 25% of which are singletons. The sequencing sample was made of blood. The receptors stem from a woman older than 75 in good health.

A few counts support this clonotype. CDR3 nucleotide sequence: TGTGCCATCAGTGAGACAGGGGCGCCGGGCCAGCCCCAGCATTTT. This translates into CAISETGAPGQPQHF. The V gene is TRBV10-3, the J gene TRBJ1-5; 7 nucleotides agree with TRBD1. Trimming removed 2 bases from V and 7 bases from J; junction bases left unmatched: 8. The CDR3 contains 15 residues. CDR1 and CDR2 (germline): ENHRY, SYGVKD.

A remark on this clonotype: Its ends do not fully match the called genes, so a read error is possible. This chain joins TRBV20-1 and TRBJ1-2; D call uncertain. CDR1 DFQATT and CDR2 SNEGSKA come from the germline V gene (reference sequence). The CDR3 has 15 residues. This CDR3 is CGARLGGNLLPGYTF. The CDR3 nucleotides read TGCGGTGCTAGACTTGGTGGCAACCTTCTTCCTGGCTACACCTTC.

CDR3 coding DNA: TGTGCCAGCAGCATAAGGGAAGGCAGTCAGCCCCAGCATTTT. Protein sequence: CASSIREGSQPQHF. The chain links TRBV21-1 to TRBJ1-5. TRBV21-1 is a pseudogene locus. This CDR3 is 14 amino acids long.

At least ten counts were recorded for this clonotype. V and J are TRBV6-5 and TRBJ2-5; maybe TRBD2 (5 bases). The V gene's germline CDR1 is MNHEY and CDR2 SVGAGI. Trimming shortened V by 6 bases and J by 0 bases, and 8 bases separated the two germline ends. This CDR3 has 13 amino acids. For the CDR3, the DNA is TGTGCCAGCAGCCCGGGGTACCAAGAGACCCAGTACTTC. The encoded protein is CASSPGYQETQYF.

This chain connects TRBV5-1 to TRBJ2-3, with unresolved D. The CDR3 runs 17 residues. With 3 bases removed from V and 5 bases from J, the gap between germline ends came to 22 bases. The germline gives CDR1 SGHRS, CDR2 YFSETQ. The CDR3 bases are TGCGCCAGCAGCTCTGGCGGCGTACCGGTGAATGTAGATACGCAGTATTTT. Translated, it gives CASSSGGVPVNVDTQYF.

This clonotype was counted at least ten times. The rearrangement joins TRBV7-2 to TRBJ2-1; D gene ambiguous. Trimming removed 7 bases at V and 7 bases at J, with 11 bases between. CDR3 length equals 12 residues. Per germline, CDR1 SGHTA and CDR2 FQGNSA. CDR3 in amino acids: CASTPQMNEQFF. CDR3 coding DNA: TGTGCCAGCACCCCTCAGATGAATGAGCAGTTCTTC.

This clonotype turned up a few times. In DNA form, the CDR3 reads TGCAGTGCTTTAGACAGTGTCGGGGGACGCAATCAGCCCCAGCATTTT. Its translation is CSALDSVGGRNQPQHF. The rearrangement joins TRBV20-1 to TRBJ1-5, with D possibly being TRBD1 (5 bases). Germline loops: CDR1 DFQATT, CDR2 SNEGSKA (reference sequence). CDR3 size: 16 residues. Trimming removed 5 bases from V and 2 bases from J, with 19 bases in between.

Points on this clonotype: A clone one base away is much larger, so this may be a read error. CDR3 in amino acids: CASSLDRVNWREQYF. The CDR3 DNA sequence: TGTGCCAGCAGCTTAGATAGAGTCAACTGGCGCGAGCAGTACTTC. The chain has TRBV11-2 and TRBJ2-7; no firm D call. This CDR3 spans 15 amino acids. V lost 0 bases, J lost 6 bases, and 15 bases lay in between. Per the germline V gene, CDR1 is SGHAT and CDR2 is FQNNGV.

This clonotype was seen repeatedly, ten times or more. The CDR3 coding sequence is TGTGCCAGCAGCGCCTATAATTCACCCCTCCACTTT. Residues: CASSAYNSPLHF. The rearrangement joins TRBV7-2 to TRBJ1-6; no definite D call. The germline V gene encodes CDR1 SGHTA and CDR2 FQGNSA. The CDR3 has 12 residues. The germline V and J ends were trimmed by 5 bases and 2 bases, with 1 base remaining between them.

The sample holds many counts of this clonotype. The genes are TRBV15 and TRBJ2-6; D may correspond to TRBD1 or TRBD2 (5 bases each). Per germline, CDR1 LNHNV and CDR2 YYDKDF (reference sequence). V was cut by 1 base and J by 0 bases, with 10 bases left in between. The CDR3 covers 17 residues. CDR3 residues: CATSRGAGSSGANVLTF. CDR3 coding DNA: TGTGCCACCAGCAGAGGAGCAGGGAGCTCTGGGGCCAACGTCCTGACTTTC.

This clonotype was observed a few times. A much larger clone lies one base from this, so it may be a read error. The gene calls are TRBV29-1 and TRBJ2-5; weak D call: TRBD2 (6 bases). The CDR3 has 12 residues. Trimming took 5 bases from V and 4 from J, leaving 11 bases between them. Germline lookup yields CDR1 SQVTM and CDR2 ANQGSEA. The CDR3 bases are TGCAGCGTTCGGCAGGGAGGAGAGACCCAGTACTTC. Translated: CSVRQGGETQYF. Full variable domain (outside the CDR3, taken from reference TRBV29-1 and TRBJ2-5): SAVISQKPSRDICQRGTSLTIQCQVDSQVTMMFWYRQQPGQSLTLIATANQGSEATYESGFVIDKFPISRPNLTFSTLTVSNMSPEDSSIYLCSVRQGGETQYFGPGTRLLVL.

The chain combines TRBV29-1 with TRBJ2-7, with TRBD1 matching 9 bases. This CDR3 contains 15 residues. CDR1 is SQVTM and CDR2 is ANQGSEA in the germline V gene. The V segment lost 4 bases and the J segment 4 bases; nucleotides outside the gene matches: 11. The CDR3 protein is CSVATLGTGTYEQYF. In nucleotides, the CDR3 is TGCAGCGTTGCTACGTTAGGGACAGGGACTTACGAGCAGTACTTC.

The chain couples TRBV24-1 to TRBJ2-4; TRBD1 is a possible D gene (6 bases). The CDR3 covers 12 residues. Germline V lookup: CDR1 KGHDR, CDR2 SFDVKD. Trimming took 6 bases from V and 13 from J, leaving 15 bases between them. CDR3 sequence reads: CATSPRAGEQYF. For the CDR3, the DNA is TGTGCCACCAGTCCCCGGGCAGGGGAGCAGTACTTC.

The rearrangement joins TRBV27 to TRBJ2-7; 13 bases align to TRBD2. This CDR3 comprises 17 residues. Trimming removed 8 bases from V and 3 bases from J; junction bases left unmatched: 13. Germline V CDR1 and CDR2: MNHEY, SMNVEV (reference sequence). DNA for the CDR3: TGTGCCAGCGGATCCGGGACTAGCGGGGTCCATGGCTACGAGCAGTACTTC. This gives the protein CASGSGTSGVHGYEQYF.

There are many counts of this clonotype. The chain recombines TRBV6-5 with TRBJ1-2, with D possibly being TRBD1 (5 bases). The CDR3 has 14 amino acids. Germline CDR1 is MNHEY and CDR2 is SVGAGI. V lost 2 bases and J 8 bases, leaving 15 bases between the germline ends. The CDR3 sequence: CASSYTTGQGGYTF. The DNA of the CDR3 is TGTGCCAGCAGTTACACCACGGGGCAGGGAGGCTACACCTTC.

This clonotype has ten or more counts. The chain combines TRBV3-1 with TRBJ2-3; no firm D call. The germline V gene encodes CDR1 LGHDT and CDR2 YNNKEL (reference sequence). The CDR3 is 13 amino acids. V was trimmed by 5 bases and J by 5 bases, leaving 11 bases between them. The CDR3 loop reads CASSELLLDTQYF. As DNA, the CDR3 is TGTGCCAGCAGCGAATTACTACTAGATACGCAGTATTTT.

This clonotype showed up many times. The CDR3 nucleotides read TGTGCCAGCAGTTACTCGTTTCCTCAGCCGGGGCACCCTAATGAAAAACTGTTTTTT. Translating it yields CASSYSFPQPGHPNEKLFF. The genes are TRBV6-5 and TRBJ1-4; D perhaps matches TRBD1 (5 bases). The CDR3 totals 19 residues. Germline lookup yields CDR1 MNHEY and CDR2 SVGAGI. Trimming pared 0 bases from V and 3 bases from J, leaving 20 bases between.

Concerning this clonotype itself: Here the CDR3 omits its conserved ending phenylalanine or tryptophan, so a read error is the likely source. CDR3 in amino acids: CVSSLYPTGAGANVLTL. CDR3 nucleotide sequence: TGTGTCAGCAGCCTATACCCTACAGGGGCTGGGGCCAACGTCCTGACTCTC. The chain has TRBV27 and TRBJ2-6, with 7 positions matching TRBD1. The CDR3 consists of 17 residues. Germline CDR1 and CDR2: MNHEY and SMNVEV (reference sequence).

The chain joins TRBV20-1 to TRBJ1-6; D remains ambiguous. The CDR3 covers 14 residues. Germline V gives CDR1 DFQATT, CDR2 SNEGSKA (reference sequence). With 1 base removed from V and 7 bases from J, the gap between germline ends came to 11 bases. The CDR3, as DNA: TGCAGTGCTAGAGTTGGAGGCCCGAATTCACCCCTCCACTTT. It yields the protein CSARVGGPNSPLHF.

The chain couples TRBV20-1 to TRBJ1-5; maybe TRBD1 (5 bases). Germline CDR1 and CDR2: DFQATT and SNEGSKA (reference sequence). V was trimmed by 4 bases and J by 4 bases, leaving 17 bases between them. The CDR3 sequence is 15 residues long. The CDR3: CSANFAGRWNQPQHF. The DNA of the CDR3 is TGCAGTGCTAACTTTGCAGGGAGGTGGAATCAGCCCCAGCATTTT.

As to this clonotype: Given a much more abundant clone one base away, this may be a read error. V gene TRBV12-3 or TRBV12-4 combines with J gene TRBJ2-5; D is unresolved. CDR3 length equals 16 residues. V lost 6 bases, J lost 5 bases, and 22 bases lay in between. CDR3 residues: CASSDRAGRFGETQYF. Written as DNA, the CDR3 is TGTGCCAGCAGCGATAGGGCAGGAAGGTTCGGGGAGACCCAGTACTTC.

This clonotype was seen more than once but under ten times. The chain links TRBV18 to TRBJ1-6, with a tentative D call TRBD1 (5 bases). Trimming pared 1 base from V and 6 bases from J, leaving 13 bases between. CDR1 and CDR2 from the germline V gene are KGHSH and LQKENI. This CDR3 contains 16 residues. The CDR3 bases are TGTGCCAGCTCACCACGGGCAGGGATATTTAATTCACCCCTCCACTTT. This translates into CASSPRAGIFNSPLHF.

Worth noting for this clonotype: The junction shows a germline mismatch at one end, possibly a read error. The rearrangement joins TRBV7-8 to TRBJ1-2; no definite D call. CDR1 and CDR2 from the germline V gene are SGHVS and FQNEAQ. This CDR3 has 12 amino acids. Written as DNA, the CDR3 is TGTGCCAGCACCTTAGCGGGTTCTGGCTACACCTTC. Translated, it gives CASTLAGSGYTF.

A few counts support this clonotype. The chain combines TRBV2 with TRBJ1-6; D ambiguous. From germline, CDR1 is SNHLY and CDR2 FYNNEI. The V end lost 8 bases, the J end lost 2 bases, and 10 bases lay between the germline ends. The CDR3 consists of 14 residues. The CDR3 DNA is TGTGCCAGCGTAGGGATTACCTATAATTCACCCCTCCACTTT. It specifies CASVGITYNSPLHF. Full variable domain (missing parts from reference TRBV2 and TRBJ1-6): EPEVTQTPSHQVTQMGQEVILRCVPISNHLYFYWYRQILGQKVEFLVSFYNNEISEKSEIFDDQFSVERPDGSNFTLKIRSTKLEDSAMYFCASVGITYNSPLHFGNGTRLTVT.